The 16 T cell receptor beta chains given below trace back to one sample, sequenced in a study of regulatory dendritic cells for organ transplantation. CFSE-labeled sorted T cells met regulatory or mature dendritic cells for about five days. Sequencing used immunoSEQ multiplex PCR; TCRdb keeps in-frame clones, though not all of them. The sample lists about 10,000 clones; less than 90% were seen once. No antigen has been assigned to these receptors. The sample consisted of memory CD4+ T cells from blood cultured with dendritic cells. Noted subset: CD45RO+ memory T cells. The source is a human donor in good health.

The rearrangement joins TRBV5-4 to TRBJ2-3, with TRBD2 identical over 10 bases. The germline gives CDR1 SGHNT, CDR2 YYREEE (reference sequence). The V gene end was trimmed by 3 bases and the J gene end by 0 bases; junction bases not matched to a gene: 4. The CDR3 consists of 16 residues. CDR3 nucleotide sequence: TGTGCCAGCAGCTCAAGAGCGGGAGGGAGCACAGATACGCAGTATTTT. Translated: CASSSRAGGSTDTQYF.

This chain uses TRBV6-5 with TRBJ1-3; maybe TRBD1 (6 bases). This CDR3 region has 14 residues. V was pared by 6 bases and J by 3 bases, with 12 bases between. The germline V gene encodes CDR1 MNHEY and CDR2 SVGAGI. CDR3 sequence: CASRNRVDGNTIYF. The CDR3, as DNA: TGTGCCAGCAGAAACAGGGTTGATGGAAACACCATATATTTT.

The chain couples TRBV28 to TRBJ1-6; D uncertain. The germline V gene has CDR1 MDHEN and CDR2 SYDVKM. The V and J ends lost 3 bases and 8 bases respectively, with 11 bases between them. The CDR3 consists of 14 residues. The CDR3: CASSLRRTDSPLHF. As DNA, the CDR3 is TGTGCCAGCAGTTTGCGGAGAACTGATTCACCCCTCCACTTT.

V and J are TRBV13 and TRBJ2-7; 8 nucleotides line up with TRBD1. This CDR3 spans 15 amino acids. V lost 2 bases to trimming and J lost 2 bases; unmatched junction nucleotides: 5. The V gene's germline CDR1 is PRHDT and CDR2 FYEKMQ (reference sequence). CDR3 in amino acids: CASSLTGGSAYEQYF. The DNA for the CDR3 is TGTGCCAGCAGCTTAACAGGGGGTTCGGCCTACGAGCAGTACTTC.

The chain is built from TRBV14 and TRBJ2-3; D gene unclear. CDR1 and CDR2 (germline): SGHDN, FVKESK. CDR3 length: 14 residues. V lost 1 base, J lost 2 bases, and 7 bases lay in between. CDR3 nucleotide sequence: TGTGCCAGCAGCCAAGGGCTGTACACAGATACGCAGTATTTT. This encodes CASSQGLYTDTQYF.

This clone has only a few counts. V gene TRBV2 combines with J gene TRBJ1-6; D ambiguous. This CDR3 has 14 residues. Per the germline V gene, CDR1 is SNHLY and CDR2 is FYNNEI. Trimming removed 2 bases from V and 9 bases from J, with 11 bases in between. The CDR3 DNA follows: TGTGCCAGCAGTGAACAGCTCGGGCGTTCACCCCTCCACTTT. It is translated as CASSEQLGRSPLHF.

The rearrangement joins TRBV10-3 to TRBJ2-3; TRBD1 aligns across 7 bases. CDR1 ENHRY and CDR2 SYGVKD come from the germline V gene. The V gene end was trimmed by 3 bases and the J gene end by 3 bases; junction bases not matched to a gene: 9. This CDR3 has 16 amino acids. In DNA, the CDR3 is TGTGCCATCAGTGATGGAAGGAGACAGGGAACAGATACGCAGTATTTT. It encodes CAISDGRRQGTDTQYF.

As regards this clone: The limits of the CDR3 on the DNA are not certain, so only TCRdb's listed CDR3 is given. The chain's CDR3 is CASSVGPGQGVGGGYNEQFF. This chain uses TRBV9 with TRBJ2-1; the listed D gene, TRBD1, was not tested against the DNA. Germline assignment: CDR1 SGDLS and CDR2 YYNGEE. The CDR3 totals 20 residues, both ends included.

V usage is TRBV18 and J usage is TRBJ1-1; 7 bases fit TRBD1. From germline, CDR1 is KGHSH and CDR2 LQKENI. This CDR3 is built from 14 residues. V gave up 3 bases and J gave up 4 bases; unmatched junction bases: 5. The CDR3, as DNA: TGTGCCAGCTCACCCGATGGGGACAGCACTGAAGCTTTCTTT. Encoded protein: CASSPDGDSTEAFF.

The CDR3 spells CASRSDGPQGYTF. CDR3 DNA sequence: TGTGCCAGCAGGTCCGACGGGCCTCAAGGCTACACCTTC. The genes are TRBV28 and TRBJ1-2; D is uncertain. With 6 bases removed from V and 8 bases from J, the gap between germline ends came to 16 bases. Germline assignment: CDR1 MDHEN and CDR2 SYDVKM. This CDR3 is built from 13 residues.

J is TRBJ2-6 and V is TRBV19; D possibly matches TRBD1 or TRBD2 (5 bases each). Between the trimmed V and J ends, which lost 10 bases and 0 bases, there was a span of 16 bases. The CDR3 totals 16 residues. CDR1 is LNHDA and CDR2 is SQIVND in the germline V gene (reference sequence). The DNA for the CDR3 is TGTGCCACCCAAACGGGACGGACCTCTGGGGCCAACGTCCTGACTTTC. As protein: CATQTGRTSGANVLTF.

This chain uses TRBV7-3 with TRBJ1-1; D possibly corresponds to TRBD1 (5 bases). CDR3 length equals 13 residues. Trimming left V 5 bases short and J 5 bases short, with 12 bases between. Germline V gene data show CDR1 as SGHTA and CDR2 as FQGTGA. The CDR3 loop is CASSATRDTEAFF. The CDR3 DNA reads as TGTGCCAGCAGCGCCACCAGGGATACTGAAGCTTTCTTT.

This clone was observed a single time. This chain uses TRBV19 with TRBJ1-1; D not certain. CDR1 is LNHDA and CDR2 is SQIVND in the germline V gene (reference sequence). CDR3 length equals 15 residues. Between the trimmed V and J ends, which lost 2 bases and 4 bases, there was a span of 14 bases. The CDR3 DNA reads TGTGCCAGTAGTATAAGGTCCCAGATTGGCACTGAAGCTTTCTTT. This codes for CASSIRSQIGTEAFF.

This sequence joins TRBV28 and TRBJ1-1; no reliable D call. The CDR3 is 13 residues long. Trimming took 5 bases from V and 11 from J, leaving 18 bases between them. CDR1 and CDR2 (germline): MDHEN, SYDVKM. The CDR3 reads CASSPPDGIRAFF. In DNA, the CDR3 is TGTGCCAGCAGTCCACCGGATGGGATCCGCGCTTTCTTT.

DNA of the CDR3: TGTGCCAGCAGCATGGGACAAAGGGAAACTGAAGCTTTCTTT. Amino acids: CASSMGQRETEAFF. V is TRBV5-4 and J is TRBJ1-1; a weak D match, TRBD1 (6 bases). Per germline, CDR1 SGHNT and CDR2 YYREEE (reference sequence). This CDR3 contains 14 residues. Trimming shortened V by 4 bases and J by 5 bases, and 15 bases separated the two germline ends.

V usage is TRBV4-2 and J usage is TRBJ1-2; D is uncertain. This CDR3 region has 13 residues. Germline loops: CDR1 LGHNA, CDR2 YNFKEQ. V gave up 6 bases and J gave up 8 bases, with 16 bases separating them. The CDR3 sequence: CASSPDLVQGYTF. Here the CDR3 DNA reads TGTGCCAGCAGTCCCGACCTGGTCCAAGGCTACACCTTC.